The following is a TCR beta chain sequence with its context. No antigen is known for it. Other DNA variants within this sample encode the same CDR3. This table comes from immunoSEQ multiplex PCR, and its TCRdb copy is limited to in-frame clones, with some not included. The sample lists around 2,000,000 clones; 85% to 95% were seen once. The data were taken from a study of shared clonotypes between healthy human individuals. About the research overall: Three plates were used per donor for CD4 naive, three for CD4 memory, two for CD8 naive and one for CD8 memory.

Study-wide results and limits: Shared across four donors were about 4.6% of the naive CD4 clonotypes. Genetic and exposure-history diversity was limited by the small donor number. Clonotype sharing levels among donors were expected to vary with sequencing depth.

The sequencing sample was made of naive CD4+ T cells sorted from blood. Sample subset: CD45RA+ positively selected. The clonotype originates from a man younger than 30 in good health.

The CDR3 reads CASSRDRGNQPQHF. Here the CDR3 DNA reads TGTGCCAGCTCGAGGGACAGGGGCAATCAGCCCCAGCATTTT. The chain couples TRBV18 to TRBJ1-5; 9 bases are a match to TRBD1. With V trimmed by 6 bases and J by 2 bases, 2 bases remained unmatched. Looked up from germline, CDR1 is KGHSH and CDR2 is LQKENI. The CDR3 spans 14 residues.